This TCR beta chain comes out of a study of response to subunit inactivated influenza vaccine. The study, taken as a whole, reports: With each seasonal influenza vaccination, the authors suggested, few new T cells are recruited.

Trimming removed 4 bases at V and 7 bases at J, with 14 bases between. CDR1 is SGHTA and CDR2 is FQGNSA in the germline V gene. This CDR3 is built from 14 residues. A single record per CDR3 protein comes from TCRdb applying MiXCR to the RT-PCR reads. The data show about 520,000 distinct CDR3 sequences, about 25% seen once. This clonotype was seen more than once but under ten times. The antigen is undetermined. The chain combines TRBV7-2 with TRBJ2-1, with a weak D call TRBD2 (5 bases). The sample was CD4+ T cells sorted from PBMCs, taken 5 days after vaccination. This TCR came from a man aged 45-65 years who received an inactivated influenza vaccine. The CDR3 loop is CASSWFGERNEQFF. The CDR3 DNA sequence: TGTGCCAGCAGCTGGTTCGGGGAGAGGAATGAGCAGTTCTTC.